These 14 T cell receptor beta chains were sequenced from one sample in a study of blood T cells in healthy people across ages. The second PCR ran about 6 to 11 cycles with a sample-barcoded 5' primer and J-beta primers. TCRdb re-analysed the 5' RACE reads in MiXCR, keeping a single row per CDR3 protein. The profile covers about 800,000 distinct CDR3 sequences, with 25% appearing a single time and under 4.5% taken by the ten largest. These data are also associated with another study on T cells of mothers and their children.

Sequencing input: blood. These receptors originate from a boy younger than 18 in good health.

Only a few counts were recorded for this clonotype. V and J are TRBV6-6 and TRBJ1-2; a weak D match, TRBD1 (5 bases). Germline V gene lookup returns CDR1 MNHNY and CDR2 SVGAGI (reference sequence). Trimming stripped 5 bases from V and 8 bases from J, with 18 bases between. This CDR3 has 14 residues. CDR3 bases: TGTGCCAGCAGTCCAGTAGGGGAGGTTAGGGGCTACACCTTC. Its protein is CASSPVGEVRGYTF.

CDR3 bases: TGCAGTGCTAGAGGCCCTAGGGGGGGGGGGGCAGATACGCAGTATTTT. Its protein product is CSARGPRGGGADTQYF. V and J are TRBV20-1 and TRBJ2-3; D might be TRBD2 (7 bases). The germline V and J ends were trimmed by 1 base and 4 bases, with 18 bases remaining between them. CDR1 and CDR2 (germline): DFQATT, SNEGSKA (reference sequence). The CDR3 covers 16 residues.

This clonotype was counted a few times. The chain recombines TRBV7-3 with TRBJ2-7, with D uncertain. Per the germline V gene, CDR1 is SGHTA and CDR2 is FQGTGA. Between the trimmed V and J ends, which lost 0 bases and 1 base, there was a span of 13 bases. This CDR3 region has 16 residues. In DNA form, the CDR3 reads TGTGCCAGCAGCTTAACGTCCGTGGCGGCTTCCTACGAGCAGTACTTC. Amino acids: CASSLTSVAASYEQYF.

The chain joins TRBV5-5 to TRBJ1-5; D is uncertain. This CDR3 has 15 residues. Germline V lookup: CDR1 SGHKS, CDR2 YYEKEE (reference sequence). Trimming shortened V by 0 bases and J by 3 bases, and 10 bases separated the two germline ends. The CDR3 reads CASSLVTGDNQPQHF. The CDR3 DNA reads as TGTGCCAGCAGCTTGGTTACCGGGGACAATCAGCCCCAGCATTTT.

The chain employs TRBV7-2 and TRBJ2-3; TRBD2 aligns across 10 bases. The germline V gene encodes CDR1 SGHTA and CDR2 FQGNSA. This CDR3 contains 14 residues. The J segment lost 4 bases and the V segment lost 6 bases, leaving 4 bases of the junction unmatched. DNA for the CDR3: TGTGCCAGCAGACAGGGGACTAGCGCAGATACGCAGTATTTT. The encoded protein is CASRQGTSADTQYF.

This clonotype turned up a few times. The conserved phenylalanine or tryptophan is not found at the CDR3 terminus, so this likely reflects a read error. V and J are TRBV7-9 and TRBJ1-2; unclear D gene. Germline V CDR1 and CDR2: SEHNR, FQNEAQ (reference sequence). Trimming pared 2 bases from V and 7 bases from J, leaving 5 bases between. The CDR3 spans 11 residues. This CDR3 reads CASSLRGGYTL. Written as DNA, the CDR3 is TGTGCCAGCAGCTTACGGGGTGGCTACACCCTC.

This chain links TRBV20-1 with TRBJ2-5; TRBD1 aligns across 7 bases. Germline values: CDR1 DFQATT, CDR2 SNEGSKA (reference sequence). The junction had 16 bases not matched to a gene; V was cut back by 7 bases and J by 11 bases. This CDR3 has 13 residues. The CDR3 region has the DNA TGCAGTGTCCCGACAGGGATGGCTTTGGAGCAGTACTTC. This encodes CSVPTGMALEQYF.

The rearrangement uses TRBV4-1 and TRBJ1-1; D gene unclear. The V end lost 1 base, the J end lost 0 bases, and 15 bases lay between the germline ends. Looked up from germline, CDR1 is MGHRA and CDR2 is YSYEKL. The CDR3 has 17 residues. Here the CDR3 reads CASSQVEQPIMNTEAFF. In nucleotides, the CDR3 is TGCGCCAGCAGCCAAGTGGAACAGCCTATAATGAACACTGAAGCTTTCTTT.

This clonotype has just a few counts. The V call is TRBV5-6, the J call TRBJ2-7; D remains unclear. Germline V gives CDR1 SGHDT, CDR2 YYEEEE. This CDR3 is built from 13 residues. V lost 4 bases and J 6 bases, leaving 14 bases between the germline ends. The CDR3 DNA follows: TGTGCCAGCAGCAGGAGAAGAAGGTCCGAGCAGTACTTC. Protein: CASSRRRRSEQYF.

The gene calls are TRBV7-9 and TRBJ2-5; 7 positions match TRBD1. The CDR3 consists of 15 residues. Trimming took 4 bases from V and 2 from J; bases not matched to a gene: 7. CDR1 SEHNR and CDR2 FQNEAQ come from the germline V gene (reference sequence). CDR3 nucleotide sequence: TGTGCCAGCAGCTCCCGAAAGACAGGGCAAGAGACCCAGTACTTC. Its protein product is CASSSRKTGQETQYF.

Ten or more counts support this clonotype. V gene TRBV4-3 combines with J gene TRBJ1-4; tentatively, D is TRBD1 (5 bases). V was shortened by 0 bases and J by 2 bases, with 10 bases between the two germline ends. The CDR3 covers 16 residues. Germline values: CDR1 LGHNA, CDR2 YSLEER. CDR3 sequence reads: CASSQEGGFTNEKLFF. CDR3 DNA sequence: TGCGCCAGCAGCCAAGAGGGGGGATTCACTAATGAAAAACTGTTTTTT.

V and J are TRBV18 and TRBJ2-7; 10 nucleotides align to TRBD1. The CDR3 runs 15 residues. J gave up 3 bases and V 5 bases, and 7 bases lay outside the gene matches. Germline CDR1 KGHSH, CDR2 LQKENI. CDR3 bases: TGTGCCAGCTCAATTCCCGGGACAGGGGACTACGAGCAGTACTTC. This sequence encodes CASSIPGTGDYEQYF.

V and J are TRBV28 and TRBJ2-3, with TRBD1 matching over 10 bases. The germline CDR1 and CDR2 sequences are MDHEN and SYDVKM. V shed 1 base, J shed 5 bases, and the junction held 6 bases outside the gene matches. CDR3 length equals 16 residues. CDR3 residues: CASSLSGTGVRDTQYF. CDR3 DNA: TGTGCCAGCAGTTTATCCGGGACAGGGGTGAGAGATACGCAGTATTTT.

V gene TRBV7-9 combines with J gene TRBJ2-5; 7 nucleotides line up with TRBD1. The trim removed 4 bases at V and 2 bases at J, leaving 10 bases unmatched. This CDR3 comprises 16 residues. Germline V gene sequence: CDR1 SEHNR, CDR2 FQNEAQ (reference sequence). CDR3 nucleotide sequence: TGTGCCAGCAGCTCCAGACAGGGATCATCACAAGAGACCCAGTACTTC. Its protein product is CASSSRQGSSQETQYF.